The following is a T cell receptor beta chain sequence with its context. These data belong to a study of T cell changes during pregnancy in multiple sclerosis. Using immunoSEQ multiplex PCR, the repertoire was profiled, and TCRdb retains in-frame clones only, with some absent. Among about 67,000 clones listed, more than 85% were seen once. This CDR3 has 14 amino acids. Germline lookup yields CDR1 SGHTA and CDR2 FQGNSA. V was clipped by 4 bases and J by 2 bases, with 11 bases between them. This receptor was taken from a female donor with multiple sclerosis, enrolled in a pregnancy study. The source material was peripheral blood, sampled in the first trimester of pregnancy. This chain uses TRBV7-2 with TRBJ2-5; maybe TRBD2 (6 bases). The CDR3 DNA sequence: TGTGCCAGCAGCTACGGGGGTTCTCAAGAGACCCAGTACTTC. It translates to CASSYGGSQETQYF.